A few counts support the clone carrying this T cell receptor (beta chain). The antigen remains unidentified. This entry belongs to a study of vaccination and CD4 T cells after COVID-19. Study background: Collection of post-vaccine samples followed dose two by a median around 70 days, spanning a range of 14 to 241. Control cultures used a CEFX viral epitope pool, an HIV-1 Nef peptide pool, or no peptide.

Sequence data for DNA of cultured CD4+ T cells were generated by the Oncomine TCR Beta short-read assay. TCRdb itself ran the PCR reads through MiXCR, one entry per CDR3 protein. The table has around 14,000 distinct CDR3 sequences, around a third seen once. The treatment is: roughly 10-day PBMC culture with coronavirus spike peptide pools or control peptides (ViraFEST assay). Fresh replacement IL-2 medium substituted for half the medium on days 3 and 7. The V gene lost 0 bases and the J gene lost 2 bases, with 7 bases spanning the gap. The CDR3 extends over 13 amino acids. CDR1 and CDR2 from the germline V gene are GTSNPN and SVGIG (reference sequence).

This TCR was sampled from a human donor with COVID-19. The sequenced sample consisted of cultured CD4+ T cells from blood. V gene TRBV30 combines with J gene TRBJ2-5; D unresolved. CDR3 sequence reads: CAWSVRQQETQYF. The CDR3 nucleotides read TGTGCCTGGAGTGTACGGCAGCAAGAGACCCAGTACTTC.